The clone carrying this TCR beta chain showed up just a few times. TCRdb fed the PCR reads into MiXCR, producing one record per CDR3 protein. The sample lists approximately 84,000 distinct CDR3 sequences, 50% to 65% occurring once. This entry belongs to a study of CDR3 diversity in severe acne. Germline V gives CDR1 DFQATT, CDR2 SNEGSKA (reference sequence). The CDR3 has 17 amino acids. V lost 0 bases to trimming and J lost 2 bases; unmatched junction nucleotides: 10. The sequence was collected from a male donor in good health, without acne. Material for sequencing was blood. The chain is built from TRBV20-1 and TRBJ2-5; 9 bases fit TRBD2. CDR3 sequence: CSARDRGASGIQETQYF. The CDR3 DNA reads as TGCAGTGCTAGAGATCGGGGGGCTAGCGGGATTCAAGAGACCCAGTACTTC.